The present entry profiles one T cell receptor (beta chain) with its context. Its antigen is unidentified. Per germline, CDR1 ENHRY and CDR2 SYGVKD. The CDR3 is made up of 15 amino acids. Trimming removed 11 bases from V and 1 base from J, with 20 bases in between. The sample belongs to a study of T cell responses to AZD1222 COVID-19 vaccine. Study-level results: Spike was spanned by vaccine-associated CD4 TCRs, with dominance at 160-218 and 743-854.

Repertoires were generated with immunoSEQ multiplex PCR, while TCRdb's copy carries only in-frame clones and drops some. The sample records about 150,000 clones, about nine tenths being singletons. The source material was peripheral blood, sampled on day 0 of MenACWY control vaccination. The source of this sequence is an adult in good health. The chain has TRBV10-3 and TRBJ2-5; tentative D call: TRBD1 (7 bases). The CDR3 spells CASRKAGGSQETQYF. The DNA for the CDR3 is TGTGCCTCCAGAAAGGCAGGGGGGAGCCAAGAGACCCAGTACTTC.